This T cell receptor (beta chain) was captured by sequencing in a study of blood T cell repertoires in COVID-19. Study as a whole: Donors in the United States, Italy and Spain gave samples during acute or convalescent COVID-19. PBMCs, B-cell-depleted T cells, or T cells were the source of the cDNA or gDNA that made up the material.

Germline CDR1 and CDR2: DFQATT and SNEGSKA (reference sequence). The CDR3 has 15 amino acids. Trimming took 3 bases from V and 5 from J; bases not matched to a gene: 10. Method: immunoSEQ multiplex PCR; TCRdb's copy keeps in-frame clones and lacks some. This sample yields roughly 400,000 clones, of which around 87% are seen a single time; roughly 2% belongs to the top ten. This rearrangement joins TRBV20-1 to TRBJ1-1; 9 bases line up with TRBD1. The specimen was peripheral blood. The TCR sequence derives from a woman aged 55-75 years with COVID-19, enrolled during active disease. The CDR3 loop is CSASAGTGRGTEAFF. The CDR3, as DNA: TGCAGTGCTAGTGCAGGGACAGGGAGGGGAACTGAAGCTTTCTTT.